This T cell receptor beta chain comes out of a study of blood T cell repertoires in COVID-19. Across the study: T cells, B-cell-depleted T cells, or PBMCs provided the cDNA or gDNA that served as material.

This clone was counted a few times. TCRdb keeps only in-frame clones here, not all; method: immunoSEQ multiplex PCR. The repertoire includes about 210,000 clones, under 85% of them detected once, and about 7.8% sits in the top ten. The CDR3 consists of 14 residues. Between the trimmed V and J ends, which lost 10 bases and 10 bases, there was a span of 20 bases. Germline lookup yields CDR1 MNHEY and CDR2 SVGAGI. This receptor was taken from a woman of 80 years or more with COVID-19, enrolled during active disease. The chain combines TRBV6-5 with TRBJ1-6, with D perhaps TRBD1 (5 bases). Sequenced material: peripheral blood. This chain's CDR3 is CATELGMGGSPLHF. The CDR3 nucleotides read TGTGCCACCGAATTGGGAATGGGGGGATCACCCCTCCACTTT.